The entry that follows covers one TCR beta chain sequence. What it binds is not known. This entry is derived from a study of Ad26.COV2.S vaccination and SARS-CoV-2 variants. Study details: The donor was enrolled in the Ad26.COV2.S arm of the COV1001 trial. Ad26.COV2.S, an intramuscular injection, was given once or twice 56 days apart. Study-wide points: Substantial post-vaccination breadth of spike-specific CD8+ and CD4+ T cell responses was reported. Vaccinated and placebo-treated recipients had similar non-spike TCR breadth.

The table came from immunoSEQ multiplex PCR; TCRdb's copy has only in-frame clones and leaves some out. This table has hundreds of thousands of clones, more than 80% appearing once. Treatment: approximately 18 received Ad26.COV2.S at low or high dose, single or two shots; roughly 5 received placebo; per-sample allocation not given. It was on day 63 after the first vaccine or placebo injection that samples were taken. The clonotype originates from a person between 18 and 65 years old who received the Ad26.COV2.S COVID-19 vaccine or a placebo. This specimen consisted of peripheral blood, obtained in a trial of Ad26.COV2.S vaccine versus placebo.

CDR3 nucleotides: TGTGCCAGCAGTACTAGGACAGGGAACACCGGGGAGCTGTTTTTT. Its protein is CASSTRTGNTGELFF. The rearrangement joins TRBV2 to TRBJ2-2; 7 positions agree with TRBD1. J lost 1 base, V lost 5 bases, and 4 bases had no gene match. This CDR3 region has 15 residues. The V gene's germline CDR1 is SNHLY and CDR2 FYNNEI.